This T cell receptor beta chain was captured in a study of CD8 T cells in Susac syndrome. Reverse transcription of roughly 0.5 to 1 ug RNA used random hexamers. A single record per CDR3 protein comes from TCRdb applying MiXCR to the immunoSEQ multiplex PCR reads. The table has tens of thousands of distinct CDR3 sequences, approximately 94% seen once. Study outcomes and limitations: Susac-specific public clones were found in total CD8+ and CD8+ TEMRA repertoires, numbering fewer than 20 and five, respectively.

As concerns this clonotype: Its antigen remains unknown.

Trimming stripped 7 bases from V and 5 bases from J, with 15 bases between. The germline CDR1 and CDR2 sequences are SGHDT and YYEEEE. CDR3 size: 13 residues. The chain is built from TRBV5-6 and TRBJ1-1; weak D call: TRBD1 (6 bases). The origin of this receptor is a human donor with Susac syndrome. The sample comprised CD8+ T cells from PBMCs. The CDR3 coding sequence is TGTGCCAGCTTGTTACAGGGTAAAACTGAAGCTTTCTTT. As protein: CASLLQGKTEAFF.